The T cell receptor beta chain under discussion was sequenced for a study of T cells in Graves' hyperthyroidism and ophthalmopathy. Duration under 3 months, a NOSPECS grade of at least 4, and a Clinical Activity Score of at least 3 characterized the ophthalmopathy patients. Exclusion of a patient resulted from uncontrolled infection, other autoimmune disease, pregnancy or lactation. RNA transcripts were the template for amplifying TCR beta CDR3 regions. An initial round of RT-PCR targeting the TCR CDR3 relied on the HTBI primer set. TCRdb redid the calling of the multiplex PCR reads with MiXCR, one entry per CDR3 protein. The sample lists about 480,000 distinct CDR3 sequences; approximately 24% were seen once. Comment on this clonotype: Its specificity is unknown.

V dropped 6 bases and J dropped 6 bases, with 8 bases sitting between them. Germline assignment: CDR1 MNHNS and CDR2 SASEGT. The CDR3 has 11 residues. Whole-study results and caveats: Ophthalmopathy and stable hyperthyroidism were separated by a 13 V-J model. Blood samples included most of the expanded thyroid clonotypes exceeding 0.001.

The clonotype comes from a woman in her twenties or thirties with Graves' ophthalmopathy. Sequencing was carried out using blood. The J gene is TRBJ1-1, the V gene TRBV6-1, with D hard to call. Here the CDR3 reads CASRNGAEAFF. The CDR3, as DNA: TGTGCCAGCAGGAATGGAGCTGAAGCTTTCTTT.